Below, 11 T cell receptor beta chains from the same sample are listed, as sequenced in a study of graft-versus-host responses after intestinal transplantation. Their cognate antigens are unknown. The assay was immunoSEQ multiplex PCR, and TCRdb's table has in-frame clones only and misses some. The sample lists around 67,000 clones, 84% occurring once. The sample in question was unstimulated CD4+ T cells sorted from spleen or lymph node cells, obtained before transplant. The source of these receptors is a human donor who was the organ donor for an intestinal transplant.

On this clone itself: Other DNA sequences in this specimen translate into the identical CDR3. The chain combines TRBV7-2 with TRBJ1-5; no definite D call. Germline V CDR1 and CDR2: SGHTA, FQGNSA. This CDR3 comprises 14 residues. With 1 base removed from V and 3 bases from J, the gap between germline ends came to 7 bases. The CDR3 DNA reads TGTGCCAGCAGCTTAGGCGGCTTCAATCAGCCCCAGCATTTT. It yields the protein CASSLGGFNQPQHF.

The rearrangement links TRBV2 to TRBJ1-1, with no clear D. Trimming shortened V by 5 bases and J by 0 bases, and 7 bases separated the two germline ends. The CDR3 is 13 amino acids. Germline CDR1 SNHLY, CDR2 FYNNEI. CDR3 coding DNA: TGTGCCAGCAGTCAGGTTATGAACACTGAAGCTTTCTTT. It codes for CASSQVMNTEAFF.

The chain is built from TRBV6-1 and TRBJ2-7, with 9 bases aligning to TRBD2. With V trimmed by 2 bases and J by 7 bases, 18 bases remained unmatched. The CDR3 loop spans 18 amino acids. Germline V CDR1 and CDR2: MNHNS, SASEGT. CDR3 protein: CASSERKGSGGPPSEQYV. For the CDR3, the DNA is TGTGCCAGCAGTGAAAGGAAGGGTAGCGGGGGCCCTCCGAGTGAGCAGTACGTC.

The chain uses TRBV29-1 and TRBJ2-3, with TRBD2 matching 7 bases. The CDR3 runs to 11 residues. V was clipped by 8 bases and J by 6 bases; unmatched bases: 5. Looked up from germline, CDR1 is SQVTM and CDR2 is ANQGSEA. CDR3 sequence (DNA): TGCAGCCTGACTAGCAGCGATACGCAGTATTTT. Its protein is CSLTSSDTQYF.

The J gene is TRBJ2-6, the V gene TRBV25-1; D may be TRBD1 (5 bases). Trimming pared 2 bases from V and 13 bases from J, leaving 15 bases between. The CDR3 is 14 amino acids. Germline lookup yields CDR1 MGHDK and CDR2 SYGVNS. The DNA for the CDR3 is TGTGCCAGCAGTGAAGGGCTGGGGCCAGCGGTCCTGACTTTC. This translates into CASSEGLGPAVLTF.

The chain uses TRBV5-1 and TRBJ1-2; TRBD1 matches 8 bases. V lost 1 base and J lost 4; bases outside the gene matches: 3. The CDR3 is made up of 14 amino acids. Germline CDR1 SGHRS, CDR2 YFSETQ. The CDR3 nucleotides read TGCGCCAGCAGCTTGAGGCAGGGGGCCTATGGCTACACCTTC. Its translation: CASSLRQGAYGYTF.

In DNA, the CDR3 is TGTGCCAGCAGCCCGGGACATCTCTATGGCTACACCTTC. The encoded protein is CASSPGHLYGYTF. The genes are TRBV7-9 and TRBJ1-2; D perhaps matches TRBD1 (6 bases). With 5 bases removed from V and 4 bases from J, the gap between germline ends came to 11 bases. Germline-derived CDR1 and CDR2 are SEHNR and FQNEAQ (reference sequence). This CDR3 is 13 amino acids long.

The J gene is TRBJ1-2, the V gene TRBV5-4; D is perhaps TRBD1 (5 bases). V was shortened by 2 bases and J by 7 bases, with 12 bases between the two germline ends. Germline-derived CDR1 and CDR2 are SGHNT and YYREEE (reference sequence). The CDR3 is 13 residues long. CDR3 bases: TGTGCCAGCAGCTTAGAGCAGGGTAGTGGCTACACCTTC. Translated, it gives CASSLEQGSGYTF. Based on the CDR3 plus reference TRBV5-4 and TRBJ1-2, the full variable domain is ETGVTQSPTHLIKTRGQQVTLRCSSQSGHNTVSWYQQALGQGPQFIFQYYREEENGRGNFPPRFSGLQFPNYSSELNVNALELDDSALYLCASSLEQGSGYTFGSGTRLTVV.

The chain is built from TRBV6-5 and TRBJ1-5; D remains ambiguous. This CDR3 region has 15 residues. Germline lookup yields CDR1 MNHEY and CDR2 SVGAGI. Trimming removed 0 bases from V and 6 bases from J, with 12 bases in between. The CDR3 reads CASSYSSGSGQPQHF. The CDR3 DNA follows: TGTGCCAGCAGTTACTCGAGCGGGTCCGGTCAGCCCCAGCATTTT.

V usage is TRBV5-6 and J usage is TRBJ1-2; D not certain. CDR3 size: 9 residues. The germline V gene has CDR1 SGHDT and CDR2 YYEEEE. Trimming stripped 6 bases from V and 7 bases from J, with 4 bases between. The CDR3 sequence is CASTRGYTF. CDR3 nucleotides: TGTGCCAGCACCCGTGGCTACACCTTC.

CDR3 sequence (DNA): TGCAGCGTTGAAGTGGGACAGGGTGGCTATGGCTACACCTTC. This gives the protein CSVEVGQGGYGYTF. J is TRBJ1-2 and V is TRBV29-1; 9 bases align to TRBD1. The V gene's germline CDR1 is SQVTM and CDR2 ANQGSEA. The CDR3 is 14 amino acids. V shed 1 base, J shed 4 bases, and the junction held 4 bases outside the gene matches. Full variable domain (missing parts from reference TRBV29-1 and TRBJ1-2): SAVISQKPSRDICQRGTSLTIQCQVDSQVTMMFWYRQQPGQSLTLIATANQGSEATYESGFVIDKFPISRPNLTFSTLTVSNMSPEDSSIYLCSVEVGQGGYGYTFGSGTRLTVV.